This T cell receptor beta chain was observed in a study of graft-versus-host responses after intestinal transplantation. Turning to the study itself: Induction using anti-thymocyte globulin, followed by tacrolimus and steroids for approximately three years, was given to all recipients. Overall study findings and caveats: Circulating GvH clones peaking coincided with falling HvG clones soon after transplant. Some patients had graft-donor T cell macrochimerism. In their allografts, the ratios of graft-versus-host to host-versus-graft T cell clones were high. Present in recipient marrow, GvH clones included some that appeared first in ileum or blood.

CDR1 is MNHEY and CDR2 is SMNVEV in the germline V gene (reference sequence). The CDR3 is made up of 14 amino acids. V gave up 4 bases and J gave up 1 base, with 9 bases separating them. For this clone: The antigen remains undetermined.

The assay was immunoSEQ multiplex PCR, and TCRdb's table has in-frame clones only and misses some. The sample has just over 20,000 clones; 92% are singletons. The receptor was derived from a human patient who received an intestinal transplant, so some T cells may come from the graft donor. Here the sequenced sample was PBMCs, taken roughly 260 days after intestinal transplant. This rearrangement joins TRBV27 to TRBJ2-3; D is unresolved. The DNA for the CDR3 is TGTGCCAGCAGTTACAGAAGGGGCACAGATACGCAGTATTTT. Translated: CASSYRRGTDTQYF.